Listed below are T cell receptor beta chains from one sample, sequenced in a study of CD8 T cells in Susac syndrome. TCRdb ran MiXCR on the immunoSEQ multiplex PCR reads and lists one entry per CDR3 protein. This sample has 170,000 or so distinct CDR3 sequences, with just under 95% found just once. Sample: CD4+ T cells from PBMCs. The origin of the receptors is a human donor with Susac syndrome. CDR3s include the opening cysteine and the closing phenylalanine or tryptophan. The D gene is left open where the match is weak. The size of a clone is reported for some rows only, either as once, few or many, or as a class for expanded clones.

TRBV7-9	.	.	12	TRBJ2-7	CASSLRRDEQYF	TGTGCCAGCAGCCTAAGGAGGGACGAGCAGTACTTC
TRBV7-9	.	.	13	TRBJ2-7	CASSSSGIPPQYF	TGTGCCAGCAGCTCCTCTGGTATACCTCCACAGTACTTC
TRBV29-1	.	.	10	TRBJ1-2	CSTRGYGYTF	TGCAGCACACGAGGCTATGGCTACACCTTC
TRBV18	.	.	14	TRBJ2-2	CASSQTGSTGELFF	TGTGCCAGCTCACAAACAGGGAGCACCGGGGAGCTGTTTTTT
TRBV5-4	.	.	15	TRBJ1-1	CASSLAGRSGTEAFF	TGTGCCAGCAGCTTGGCGGGCCGCTCTGGGACTGAAGCTTTCTTT
TRBV30	.	TRBD2	14	TRBJ2-7	CAWEAGLAGSEQYF	TGTGCCTGGGAAGCCGGACTAGCGGGGTCCGAGCAGTACTTC
TRBV15	.	.	15	TRBJ2-7	CATSPEPHGSYEQYF	TGTGCCACCAGCCCAGAACCACACGGCTCCTACGAGCAGTACTTC
TRBV3-1	.	.	10	TRBJ2-7	CASSPRQQYF	TGTGCCAGCAGCCCCCGTCAGCAGTACTTC
TRBV25-1	.	.	16	TRBJ1-6	CASSESPGTRDSPLHF	TGTGCCAGCAGTGAATCCCCGGGGACCCGGGATTCACCCCTCCACTTT
TRBV18	.	.	10	TRBJ2-1	CASSGDLQFF	TGTGCCAGCTCAGGGGACTTACAGTTCTTC
TRBV15	.	TRBD2	18	TRBJ2-3	CATSRVGSGRAFEDTQYF	TGTGCCACCAGCAGAGTGGGAAGCGGGAGGGCCTTTGAAGATACGCAGTATTTT
TRBV5-5	once	TRBD1	15	TRBJ2-5	CASSPTGGEGETQYF	TGTGCCAGCAGCCCTACAGGGGGCGAGGGGGAGACCCAGTACTTC
TRBV30	.	.	12	TRBJ1-4	CACPGGEEKLFF	TGTGCCTGCCCCGGGGGTGAAGAAAAACTGTTTTTT
TRBV7-2	once	TRBD2	14	TRBJ2-1	CASSRRTSGSEQFF	TGTGCCAGCAGCCGAAGGACTAGCGGGAGCGAGCAGTTCTTC
TRBV30	.	TRBD1	12	TRBJ1-1	CAWRDRETEAFF	TGTGCCTGGAGAGACAGGGAAACTGAAGCTTTCTTT
TRBV7-2	.	TRBD1	15	TRBJ1-4	CASSTRGPTNEKLFF	TGTGCCAGCAGCACCAGGGGGCCAACTAATGAAAAACTGTTTTTT
TRBV20-1	.	TRBD1	13	TRBJ2-1	CSARTGWDNEQFF	TGCAGTGCCCGGACAGGGTGGGACAATGAGCAGTTCTTC
TRBV30	.	.	13	TRBJ1-2	CAWNPWGKAGYTF	TGTGCCTGGAACCCTTGGGGGAAAGCGGGCTACACCTTC
TRBV20-1	.	TRBD1	14	TRBJ1-1	CSARADRANTEAFF	TGCAGTGCTAGAGCGGACAGGGCCAACACTGAAGCTTTCTTT
TRBV14	.	TRBD2	15	TRBJ2-7	CASSLSAGGAYEQYF	TGTGCCAGCAGCCTTTCGGCGGGGGGAGCCTACGAGCAGTACTTC
TRBV2	once	.	15	TRBJ2-7	CASSESNPGIYEQYF	TGTGCCAGCAGTGAATCCAACCCTGGGATCTACGAGCAGTACTTC
TRBV11-2	.	.	14	TRBJ1-4	CASSFGIANEKLFF	TGTGCCAGCAGCTTCGGGATCGCTAATGAAAAACTGTTTTTT
TRBV7-9	.	.	15	TRBJ2-5	CASSPRPGEEATQYF	TGTGCCAGCAGCCCCCGCCCGGGGGAGGAGGCGACCCAGTACTTC
TRBV30	.	TRBD2	17	TRBJ2-2	CAWSTGLAGDNTGELFF	TGTGCCTGGAGTACCGGACTAGCGGGGGATAACACCGGGGAGCTGTTTTTT
TRBV6-2/TRBV6-3	.	TRBD1	15	TRBJ1-5	CASSWDRGRNQPQHF	TGTGCCAGCAGTTGGGACAGGGGAAGGAATCAGCCCCAGCATTTT
TRBV12-5	.	.	12	TRBJ1-2	CASGLYSYGYTF	TGTGCTAGTGGTCTGTACAGCTATGGCTACACCTTC
TRBV28	once	.	15	TRBJ1-2	CASSYLMGLDYGYTF	TGTGCCAGCAGTTACTTGATGGGGCTGGACTATGGCTACACCTTC
TRBV6-6	once	.	12	TRBJ2-1	CASRLGDNEQFF	TGTGCCAGCAGGCTGGGAGACAATGAGCAGTTCTTC